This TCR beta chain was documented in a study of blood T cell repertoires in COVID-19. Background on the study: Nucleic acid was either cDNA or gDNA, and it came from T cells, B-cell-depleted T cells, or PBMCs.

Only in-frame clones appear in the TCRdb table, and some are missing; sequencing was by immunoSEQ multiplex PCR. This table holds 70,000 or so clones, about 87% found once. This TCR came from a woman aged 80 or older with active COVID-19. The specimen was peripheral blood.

The CDR3 nucleotides are TGTGCCAGCAGCTTTACTAGCGGGAGTAACACCGGGGAGCTGTTTTTT. Translating gives CASSFTSGSNTGELFF. The chain combines TRBV7-2 with TRBJ2-2; 11 positions agree with TRBD2. The junction had 2 bases not matched to a gene; V was cut back by 3 bases and J by 2 bases. The CDR3 consists of 16 residues. CDR1 is SGHTA and CDR2 is FQGNSA in the germline V gene.